This T cell receptor (beta chain) was identified during a study of shared clonotypes between healthy human individuals. Study at large: CD4 naive and CD4 memory each took three plates per donor, while CD8 naive took two and CD8 memory one. Study results and caveats: Sequencing depth was predicted to influence how clonotypes are shared among donors.

Here immunoSEQ multiplex PCR was the method, and the copy in TCRdb shows in-frame clones only, minus some. The sample lists 650,000 to 700,000 clones; 80% to 95% were seen once. As concerns this clone: Its cognate antigen is unknown.

CD8 memory merged CD45RO+ cells and CCR7-negative CD45RA+ TemRA cells into one population. The sequencing sample was made of memory CD8+ T cells from PBMCs. The subset denotes: CD45RO+ cells pooled with CCR7-negative TemRA cells. The source of this sequence is a man between 18 and 29 years old in good health. Some clones in this sample may be carry-over from other donors' samples.

Here the CDR3 reads CASSYDMGLNEKLFF. The CDR3 bases are TGCGCCAGCAGCTACGACATGGGCCTTAATGAAAAACTGTTTTTT. The chain employs TRBV5-1 and TRBJ1-4; D is undetermined. Germline values: CDR1 SGHRS, CDR2 YFSETQ. Trimming took off 3 bases at V and 4 bases at J, with 13 bases between the two ends. This CDR3 has 15 amino acids. Combining the CDR3 with reference TRBV5-1 and TRBJ1-4 gives the whole variable domain KAGVTQTPRYLIKTRGQQVTLSCSPISGHRSVSWYQQTPGQGLQFLFEYFSETQRNKGNFPGRFSGRQFSNSRSEMNVSTLELGDSALYLCASSYDMGLNEKLFFGSGTQLSVL.